This T cell receptor beta chain was found in a study of OX40 agonist ivuxolimab in advanced cancers. Generated by immunoSEQ multiplex PCR, the TCRdb table keeps only in-frame clones and is missing some. The sample records tens of thousands of clones, 70% to 90% being singletons. This clone has more than one count but fewer than ten. The TCR originated in an adult with an advanced solid tumor such as melanoma, head and neck, liver or kidney cancer. This specimen was CD4+ or CD8+ T cells sorted from blood, taken in a trial of the OX40 agonist ivuxolimab.

CDR3 region: CASSTGTGYGNIQYF. In DNA form, the CDR3 reads TGTGCCAGCAGCACGGGGACAGGGTATGGGAACATTCAGTACTTC. The V call is TRBV5-4, the J call TRBJ2-4; the match to TRBD1 covers 9 bases. V lost 4 bases, J lost 7 bases, and 9 bases stayed unmatched. The CDR3 spans 15 residues. Germline V gene sequence: CDR1 SGHNT, CDR2 YYREEE (reference sequence).